This T cell receptor (beta chain) was sequenced during a study of blood T cell repertoires in COVID-19. Germline loops: CDR1 SGHRS, CDR2 YFSETQ. V was trimmed by 0 bases and J by 4 bases, leaving 13 bases between them. This CDR3 has 16 amino acids. The table came from immunoSEQ multiplex PCR; TCRdb's copy has only in-frame clones and leaves some out. The sample has about 150,000 clones, more than 80% seen once. This clone occurred once. The V and J genes are TRBV5-1 and TRBJ2-2, with D perhaps matching TRBD2 (6 bases). The TCR was taken from a human donor with acute or convalescent COVID-19. The donor label of this sample is uncertain. The specimen was peripheral blood. CDR3 in amino acids: CASSLEPSESTGELFF. The DNA of the CDR3 is TGCGCCAGCAGCTTGGAGCCTAGCGAAAGCACCGGGGAGCTGTTTTTT.